This passage covers 10 T cell receptor beta chains from one sample sequenced in a study of blood T cell repertoires in COVID-19. Assay: immunoSEQ multiplex PCR; the TCRdb copy retains only in-frame clones and omits some. Of 190,000 or so clones detected, around 87% appear once; the ten largest clones hold around 2.3%. Sequences were obtained from peripheral blood. The receptors derive from a man aged 35 to 55 with active or convalescent COVID-19.

This chain uses TRBV7-8 with TRBJ1-1; TRBD1 aligns across 7 bases. Germline values: CDR1 SGHVS, CDR2 FQNEAQ. V shed 1 base and J 5 bases; nucleotides not matched to a gene: 10. CDR3 size: 16 residues. The CDR3 loop is CASSLVVWQGETEAFF. CDR3 nucleotide sequence: TGTGCCAGCAGCTTAGTGGTTTGGCAGGGGGAGACTGAAGCTTTCTTT.

This chain connects TRBV5-1 to TRBJ1-1; no firm D call. Germline V gene data show CDR1 as SGHRS and CDR2 as YFSETQ. The CDR3 sequence is 14 residues long. The V end lost 2 bases, the J end lost 4 bases, and 12 bases lay between the germline ends. CDR3 residues: CASSFRGGSTEAFF. CDR3 nucleotides: TGCGCCAGCAGCTTCCGGGGTGGGAGCACTGAAGCTTTCTTT.

V is TRBV30 and J is TRBJ2-1; TRBD1 matches 10 bases. J gave up 0 bases and V 3 bases, and 8 bases lay outside the gene matches. CDR3 length: 17 amino acids. Germline V gives CDR1 GTSNPN, CDR2 SVGIG (reference sequence). The CDR3, as DNA: TGTGCCTGGAGCCCGGGACAGGGGAGAAGCTCCTACAATGAGCAGTTCTTC. Translating gives CAWSPGQGRSSYNEQFF.

V usage is TRBV5-4 and J usage is TRBJ1-2, with D unresolved. The CDR3 has 12 amino acids. Germline lookup yields CDR1 SGHNT and CDR2 YYREEE (reference sequence). V lost 3 bases and J 8 bases, leaving 11 bases between the germline ends. The CDR3 spells CASSSRTGGYTF. CDR3 coding DNA: TGTGCCAGCAGCTCAAGGACGGGGGGCTACACCTTC.

V is TRBV5-1 and J is TRBJ2-5; 10 bases match TRBD1. This CDR3 is built from 17 residues. From germline, CDR1 is SGHRS and CDR2 YFSETQ. V lost 4 bases and J lost 2; bases outside the gene matches: 11. In nucleotides, the CDR3 is TGCGCCAGCAGCCCCCCGGGACAGGGGTCGGAGCAAGAGACCCAGTACTTC. It encodes CASSPPGQGSEQETQYF.

V and J are TRBV14 and TRBJ2-5; D remains ambiguous. The CDR3 covers 15 residues. Germline V gene lookup returns CDR1 SGHDN and CDR2 FVKESK. Trimming stripped 0 bases from V and 1 base from J, with 9 bases between. Written as DNA, the CDR3 is TGTGCCAGCAGCCAAGAGCGAATAGTCCAAGAGACCCAGTACTTC. It is translated as CASSQERIVQETQYF.

The chain carries TRBV28 and TRBJ1-2; D perhaps matches TRBD1 (6 bases). The CDR3 is 13 residues long. CDR1 is MDHEN, CDR2 SYDVKM, per germline. V was shortened by 6 bases and J by 4 bases, with 12 bases between the two germline ends. The DNA for the CDR3 is TGTGCCAGCAGCCCAGGGGCGGTCTATGGCTACACCTTC. Protein sequence: CASSPGAVYGYTF.

The rearrangement uses TRBV5-4 and TRBJ2-7, with TRBD2 matching 7 bases. Germline V gene data show CDR1 as SGHNT and CDR2 as YYREEE (reference sequence). The CDR3 runs to 14 residues. V lost 4 bases to trimming and J lost 3 bases; unmatched junction nucleotides: 7. The CDR3 coding sequence is TGTGCCAGCAGCCTGGCGGCTAGCGGCTACGAGCAGTACTTC. Its protein is CASSLAASGYEQYF.

This rearrangement joins TRBV5-6 to TRBJ1-1; tentative D call: TRBD1 (6 bases). With 4 bases removed from V and 0 bases from J, the gap between germline ends came to 10 bases. Looked up from germline, CDR1 is SGHDT and CDR2 is YYEEEE. CDR3 length: 14 residues. Written as DNA, the CDR3 is TGTGCCAGCAGCCCAGGGGTGATGAACACTGAAGCTTTCTTT. Amino acids: CASSPGVMNTEAFF.

Of note for this clone: Other DNA sequences in the same sample also yield this CDR3. This chain uses TRBV6-2 or TRBV6-3 with TRBJ2-5, with TRBD1 identical over 10 bases. The ends lost 2 bases at V and 5 bases at J; junction bases unmatched: 2. This CDR3 comprises 14 residues. Germline V CDR1 and CDR2: MNHEY, SVGEGT. The CDR3 coding sequence is TGTGCCAGCAGTTACGGGACAGGGGTCGAGACCCAGTACTTC. Translating gives CASSYGTGVETQYF.